Listed here is a single T cell receptor beta chain. The antigen is not known. V dropped 2 bases and J dropped 4 bases, with 9 bases sitting between them. This CDR3 has 14 residues. Germline V gene sequence: CDR1 SGHVS, CDR2 FNYEAQ. These data belong to a study of blood T cells in healthy people across ages. Overall study: Template switching retrieved approximately one barcoded beta molecule for each two T cells.

It was with a sample-barcoded 5' primer and a J-beta primer mix that a second PCR of about 6 to 12 cycles was run. Each cDNA molecule, via a template-switch adaptor with 12 random nucleotides, was tagged. TCRdb independently ran MiXCR on the 5' RACE reads; one entry per CDR3 protein. This table holds 1.5 million to 2 million distinct CDR3 sequences, around 42% found once. Study-level findings and limits: It was not possible, with unsorted PBMCs, to conclusively compare naive and antigen-experienced cells. The fall in TCR beta diversity per million T cells was roughly linear with age.

This receptor was obtained from a human donor in good health. The V call is TRBV7-6, the J call TRBJ2-1; D not resolved. The sequencing input was blood. The CDR3 coding sequence is TGTGCCAGCAGCTTAAACAGCGTATACAATGAGCAGTTCTTC. It yields the protein CASSLNSVYNEQFF.